This entry describes one TCR beta chain. This sample was taken from a study of T cell changes during pregnancy in multiple sclerosis. Data came from immunoSEQ multiplex PCR; TCRdb stores just in-frame clones and leaves some out. The sample shows roughly 25,000 clones, roughly nine tenths of them seen only once. The CDR3 consists of 14 residues. V shed 3 bases and J shed 6 bases, with 12 bases lying between them. Germline V gene data show CDR1 as MNHEY and CDR2 as SMNVEV (reference sequence). This clonotype originated in a female donor with multiple sclerosis, enrolled in a pregnancy study. The rearrangement joins TRBV27 to TRBJ2-1; TRBD2 is a possible D gene (6 bases). This material consisted of CD8+ T cells from peripheral blood mononuclear cells, taken in the second trimester of pregnancy. The CDR3: CASSFIGEANEQFF. CDR3 in DNA: TGTGCCAGCAGTTTTATCGGGGAGGCCAATGAGCAGTTCTTC.